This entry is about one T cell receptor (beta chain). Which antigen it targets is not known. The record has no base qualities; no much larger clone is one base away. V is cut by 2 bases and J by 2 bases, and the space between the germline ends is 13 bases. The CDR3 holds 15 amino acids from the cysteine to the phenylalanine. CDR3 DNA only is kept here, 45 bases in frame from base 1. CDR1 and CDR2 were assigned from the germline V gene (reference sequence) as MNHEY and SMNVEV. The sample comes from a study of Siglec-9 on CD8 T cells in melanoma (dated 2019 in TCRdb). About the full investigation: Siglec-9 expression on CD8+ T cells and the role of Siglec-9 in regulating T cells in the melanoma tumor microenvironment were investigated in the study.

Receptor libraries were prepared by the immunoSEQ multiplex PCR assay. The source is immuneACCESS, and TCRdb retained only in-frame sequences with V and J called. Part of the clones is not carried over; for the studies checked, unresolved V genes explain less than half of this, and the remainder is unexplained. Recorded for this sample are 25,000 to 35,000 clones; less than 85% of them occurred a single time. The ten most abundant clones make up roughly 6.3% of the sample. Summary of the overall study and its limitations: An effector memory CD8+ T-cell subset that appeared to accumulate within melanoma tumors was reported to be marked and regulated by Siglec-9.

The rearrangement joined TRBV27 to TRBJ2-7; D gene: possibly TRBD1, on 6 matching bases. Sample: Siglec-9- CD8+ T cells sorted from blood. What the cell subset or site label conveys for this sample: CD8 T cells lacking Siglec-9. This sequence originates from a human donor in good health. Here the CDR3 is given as CASSLKVDSPYEQYF. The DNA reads TGTGCCAGCAGTTTAAAAGTGGACAGCCCCTACGAGCAGTACTTC.